Following are 23 T cell receptor beta chains from one sample sequenced in a study of post-analysis software for immune sequencing data (dated by TCRdb to about 2015). Broad study findings and their caveats: Roughly 5 TRBV segments, including TRBV5-6, TRBV5-1 and TRBV20-1, were significantly more frequent in patients than controls.

Preparation of the library involved PCR. Sequencing took place on an Illumina HiSeq 2500. To reduce PCR and sequencing biases, unique molecular identifiers were built into the TCR beta cDNA libraries. TCRdb reprocessed the public reads (quality trimming at Q25 with fastp, clone calling with MiXCR) and kept in-frame beta chains. Rows with one shared CDR3 protein collapse into an entry with the most common genes and DNA. The sample records roughly 800,000 distinct CDR3 sequences, about 43% of which are singletons. The leading ten clones occupy 4% to 5% of the sample. These receptors' antigens are unknown. Material for sequencing was blood. The source of these receptors is a girl between 5 and 17 years old with multiple sclerosis.

V is TRBV12-3 or TRBV12-4 and J is TRBJ2-7, with 7 positions matching TRBD1. The CDR3 has 16 residues. Trimming at V came to 3 bases and at J to 4 bases, leaving 12 bases not matched to a gene. The CDR3 here is CASSLSRQGVPYEQYF. The DNA for the CDR3 is TGTGCCAGCAGTTTGAGCAGGCAGGGGGTCCCGTACGAGCAGTACTTC.

The genes are TRBV5-6 and TRBJ1-5, with 9 bases aligning to TRBD1. Trimming at V came to 0 bases and at J to 6 bases, leaving 7 bases not matched to a gene. The CDR3 sequence is 16 residues long. Germline values: CDR1 SGHDT, CDR2 YYEEEE. CDR3 in amino acids: CASSLAGGQGSQPQHF. The CDR3 nucleotides are TGTGCCAGCAGCTTGGCCGGGGGACAGGGTTCTCAGCCCCAGCATTTT.

The rearrangement joins TRBV7-6 to TRBJ2-1; TRBD2 matches at 9 bases. The V and J ends lost 2 bases and 0 bases, in that order; junction bases with no gene match: 5. The CDR3 spans 17 residues. From germline, CDR1 is SGHVS and CDR2 FNYEAQ. The CDR3 is CASSLNLAGNSYNEQFF. CDR3 in DNA: TGTGCCAGCAGCTTAAATCTAGCGGGAAACTCCTACAATGAGCAGTTCTTC.

This chain joins TRBV20-1 and TRBJ2-5; possible D gene TRBD1, 7 bases. The CDR3 spans 14 residues. Trimming left V 5 bases short and J 5 bases short, with 18 bases between. Germline V gene lookup returns CDR1 DFQATT and CDR2 SNEGSKA (reference sequence). The CDR3 coding sequence is TGCAGTGCTCCCCAGGGGGGTTCGGATGAGACCCAGTACTTC. Protein product: CSAPQGGSDETQYF.

This chain links TRBV7-3 with TRBJ2-3; 8 nucleotides align to TRBD1. The germline gives CDR1 SGHTA, CDR2 FQGTGA. Trimming removed 6 bases from V and 4 bases from J; junction bases left unmatched: 15. The CDR3 length is 17 residues. The DNA of the CDR3 is TGTGCCAGCAGTTTAGACATGCCAGGGGGCCTCGCAGATACGCAGTATTTT. This gives the protein CASSLDMPGGLADTQYF.

The chain joins TRBV10-3 to TRBJ2-5; 10 nucleotides line up with TRBD2. The CDR3 runs 17 residues. The germline V gene encodes CDR1 ENHRY and CDR2 SYGVKD. V trimming: 2 bases; J trimming: 5 bases; junction bases outside the gene matches: 11. The CDR3 region has the DNA TGTGCCATCAGTGAGGACAGGGCTAGCGGGAGCCTCGAGACCCAGTACTTC. It codes for CAISEDRASGSLETQYF.

V usage is TRBV7-9 and J usage is TRBJ2-7; TRBD2 agrees at 11 bases. The end of the DNA aligns better with TRBJ2-5, so the J call may be wrong. This CDR3 is built from 16 residues. CDR1 is SEHNR and CDR2 is FQNEAQ in the germline V gene (reference sequence). The chain's CDR3 is CASSSRLAGSGETQYF. The CDR3, as DNA: TGTGCCAGCAGCTCCAGACTAGCGGGGAGCGGGGAGACCCAGTACTTC.

This clonotype was seen more than once but under ten times. The rearrangement joins TRBV5-1 to TRBJ1-5, with 7 bases lining up with TRBD1. CDR1 and CDR2 (germline): SGHRS, YFSETQ. The V gene end was trimmed by 5 bases and the J gene end by 9 bases; junction bases not matched to a gene: 8. The CDR3 runs to 13 residues. In DNA form, the CDR3 reads TGCGCCAGCAGTCCGACAGGGCAAGCGCCCCAGCATTTT. It yields the protein CASSPTGQAPQHF.

This clonotype was picked up a small number of times. The gene calls are TRBV7-8 and TRBJ2-5; unclear D gene. V dropped 5 bases and J dropped 4 bases, with 11 bases sitting between them. The CDR3 extends over 13 amino acids. CDR1 is SGHVS, CDR2 FQNEAQ, per germline. The CDR3 DNA reads TGTGCCAGCAGCCCCGAGAACGGAGAGACCCAGTACTTC. It translates to CASSPENGETQYF.

This chain uses TRBV7-9 with TRBJ2-3; 7 bases map to TRBD2. Germline values: CDR1 SEHNR, CDR2 FQNEAQ (reference sequence). The V gene end was trimmed by 5 bases and the J gene end by 8 bases; junction bases not matched to a gene: 10. The CDR3 length is 14 residues. CDR3 coding DNA: TGTGCCAGCAGCCCCTTGACTAGCTCCTCTACGCAGTATTTT. Amino acid sequence: CASSPLTSSSTQYF.

V usage is TRBV7-3 and J usage is TRBJ1-2, with a possible D match to TRBD1 (5 bases). The germline V gene encodes CDR1 SGHTA and CDR2 FQGTGA. The ends were cut back, 7 bases at V and 3 bases at J, with 15 bases in the middle. The CDR3 extends over 14 amino acids. CDR3 in amino acids: CASIQSGGDYGYTF. The CDR3 bases are TGTGCCAGCATTCAGTCGGGGGGGGACTATGGCTACACCTTC.

This clonotype showed up just once. The chain couples TRBV12-3 or TRBV12-4 to TRBJ2-1; 9 bases agree with TRBD2. The CDR3 spans 15 residues. V gave up 3 bases and J gave up 4 bases; unmatched junction bases: 4. This CDR3 reads CASSFSGSTYNEQFF. CDR3 sequence (DNA): TGTGCCAGCAGTTTTAGCGGGAGTACATACAATGAGCAGTTCTTC.

This clonotype was seen more than once but under ten times. The J gene is TRBJ1-1, the V gene TRBV9; D is possibly TRBD1 (6 bases). V dropped 0 bases and J dropped 3 bases, with 9 bases sitting between them. Germline-derived CDR1 and CDR2 are SGDLS and YYNGEE. The CDR3 is made up of 14 amino acids. The CDR3 region has the DNA TGTGCCAGCAGCGTAGAGGGGGGGGACACTGAAGCTTTCTTT. It yields the protein CASSVEGGDTEAFF.

Note on this clonotype: The germline gene is not matched at one end of the junction; a read error may be the cause. The chain couples TRBV29-1 to TRBJ2-5; TRBD2 aligns across 10 bases. Germline V CDR1 and CDR2: SQVTM, ANQGSEA. The CDR3 extends over 14 amino acids. In DNA, the CDR3 is TGTAGCGCGGAGGAGCGGGAGGGCTGGAATGAGCAGTACTTC. As protein: CSAEEREGWNEQYF.

This clonotype was recorded a few times. The chain employs TRBV6-5 and TRBJ2-1, with no clear D. Germline CDR1 and CDR2: MNHEY and SVGAGI. There are 16 residues in the CDR3. The ends were cut back, 0 bases at V and 3 bases at J, with 12 bases in the middle. As DNA, the CDR3 is TGTGCCAGCAGTTACTCGATCGATAACAACTACAATGAGCAGTTCTTC. It translates to CASSYSIDNNYNEQFF.

There are a few counts of this clonotype. This chain joins TRBV7-3 and TRBJ2-1; D unclear. V lost 5 bases, J lost 7 bases, and 12 bases lay in between. The CDR3 extends over 13 amino acids. CDR1 SGHTA and CDR2 FQGTGA come from the germline V gene. DNA of the CDR3: TGTGCCAGCAGCATACCCGGCCTAAATGAGCAGTTCTTC. Residues: CASSIPGLNEQFF.

Turning to this clonotype: A junction boundary mismatches the germline segment, possibly from a read error. The rearrangement links TRBV29-1 to TRBJ1-2; D remains ambiguous. This CDR3 comprises 12 residues. Germline CDR1 and CDR2: SQVTM and ANQGSEA. The CDR3 spells CNVEPRVDGYTF. Here the CDR3 DNA reads TGCAACGTTGAACCGCGGGTGGATGGCTACACCTTC.

The V and J genes are TRBV6-5 and TRBJ2-1, with D possibly being TRBD1 (7 bases). CDR1 is MNHEY, CDR2 SVGAGI, per germline. The CDR3 runs to 14 residues. The ends were cut back, 2 bases at V and 4 bases at J, with 9 bases in the middle. The CDR3 region is CASSYAGQYNEQFF. The CDR3 nucleotides are TGTGCCAGCAGTTACGCGGGACAGTACAATGAGCAGTTCTTC.

The CDR3 is CTSSPGPGGGKNIQYF. Written as DNA, the CDR3 is TGTACCAGCAGCCCGGGCCCGGGAGGAGGCAAAAACATTCAGTACTTC. The V and J genes are TRBV7-2 and TRBJ2-4; 7 bases are shared with TRBD2. Germline loops: CDR1 SGHTA, CDR2 FQGNSA. This CDR3 comprises 16 residues. V was pared by 5 bases and J by 3 bases, with 10 bases of the junction left unmatched.

V usage is TRBV29-1 and J usage is TRBJ2-7; D gene ambiguous. Germline V lookup: CDR1 SQVTM, CDR2 ANQGSEA. The V end lost 8 bases, the J end lost 1 base, and 9 bases lay between the germline ends. The CDR3 has 11 residues. The CDR3: CSIRRSYEQYF. CDR3 DNA sequence: TGCAGCATAAGAAGATCCTACGAGCAGTACTTC.

This clonotype was seen once. This rearrangement joins TRBV6-6 to TRBJ1-1, with 8 bases aligning to TRBD1. The trim removed 5 bases at V and 5 bases at J, leaving 10 bases unmatched. Germline CDR1 MNHNY, CDR2 SVGAGI (reference sequence). This CDR3 has 15 amino acids. In nucleotides, the CDR3 is TGTGCCAGCAGTACAGACAGGGGAGAGCGGACTGAAGCTTTCTTT. This codes for CASSTDRGERTEAFF.

This clonotype has just a few counts. This sequence joins TRBV20-1 and TRBJ2-3; TRBD2 matches at 10 bases. The CDR3 has 17 amino acids. Germline assignment: CDR1 DFQATT and CDR2 SNEGSKA (reference sequence). J was trimmed by 3 bases and V by 1 base; bases with no gene match: 10. CDR3 protein: CSARAAGGPPGTDTQYF. In DNA, the CDR3 is TGCAGTGCTAGAGCAGCGGGAGGGCCCCCTGGAACAGATACGCAGTATTTT.

The V and J genes are TRBV4-1 and TRBJ1-1; D is undetermined. V lost 1 base and J 5 bases, leaving 14 bases between the germline ends. Germline lookup yields CDR1 MGHRA and CDR2 YSYEKL. This CDR3 is 15 amino acids long. In nucleotides, the CDR3 is TGCGCCAGCAGCCAAGCATCATCCTTGGGAACTGAAGCTTTCTTT. The encoded protein is CASSQASSLGTEAFF.